The clone carrying this TCR beta chain was seen a handful of times. Its antigen is unidentified. This specimen comes from a study of HIV-infected children after antiretroviral therapy interruption. As for the study in general: All children had CD4+ count above 500 and viral load below 50 copies/ml. Children's median ages were roughly 9.7 years and 8 years by group. Most children had recorded EBV and CMV exposure.

Study results and caveats: After treatment interruption started, naive CD4+ CDR3 overlap across time points dropped.

A 3' RACE protocol on RNA, with unique molecular identifiers, produced the TCR library. MiXCR, applied by TCRdb to the 3' RACE reads, yields one record per CDR3 protein. The repertoire holds approximately 95,000 distinct CDR3 sequences, with less than 7% as singletons. Treatment given: PENTA 11 planned treatment interruption arm or continuous ART arm. The sequences come from CD45RA+ CD4+ T cells from PBMCs, pooled from several time points, collected from a donor given antiretroviral therapy, either interrupted or continuous. Subset described: naive CD4+ CD45RA+ CD45RO- T cells. The receptor comes from a pool of human donors with HIV.

The CDR3, as DNA: TGTGCCAGCAAAACCCAGGGGGTCACTGAAGCTTTCTTT. It translates to CASKTQGVTEAFF. The genes are TRBV7-2 and TRBJ1-1; 7 nucleotides align to TRBD1. From germline, CDR1 is SGHTA and CDR2 FQGNSA. The CDR3 extends over 13 amino acids. J gave up 4 bases and V 7 bases, and 6 bases lay outside the gene matches.